This TCR beta chain derives from a study of shared clonotypes between healthy human individuals. In the original analysis: Filtering of immunoSEQ junctional sequences could not match full-length read filtering. Libraries were prepared by immunoSEQ multiplex PCR; TCRdb keeps only in-frame clonotypes and omits some of them. From that table come the V and J calls and clone size; the DNA was used to work out D and trimming. The sample shows about 2.1 million clones, approximately 92% of them seen only once. Turning to this clone: Its antigen is currently unknown. In the same sample, other DNA sequences code for this CDR3.

Broader study findings: Sampling involved blood alone; tissue repertoires likely differ. Between a few donors, naive CD4 clonotypes were shared at a level of approximately 5%. Some clonotypes were shared by all four sorted-subset donors, while others were not shared. The non-shared ones had lower generation probabilities than the shared ones.

The CDR3 loop spans 13 amino acids. Per germline, CDR1 MNHEY and CDR2 SMNVEV (reference sequence). Trimming took 3 bases from V and 2 from J, leaving 4 bases between them. Selected positively for CCR7 and CD45RO-negative, naive CD8 cells excluded terminally differentiated effector memory CD45RA+ cells. Source material: naive CD8+ T cells from PBMCs. This TCR was recovered from a man in his late teens or twenties in good health. Some clones in this sample may be carry-over from other donors' samples. This rearrangement joins TRBV27 to TRBJ2-2; D is ambiguous. CDR3 in DNA: TGTGCCAGCAGTTTCCTAAACACCGGGGAGCTGTTTTTT. It yields the protein CASSFLNTGELFF.